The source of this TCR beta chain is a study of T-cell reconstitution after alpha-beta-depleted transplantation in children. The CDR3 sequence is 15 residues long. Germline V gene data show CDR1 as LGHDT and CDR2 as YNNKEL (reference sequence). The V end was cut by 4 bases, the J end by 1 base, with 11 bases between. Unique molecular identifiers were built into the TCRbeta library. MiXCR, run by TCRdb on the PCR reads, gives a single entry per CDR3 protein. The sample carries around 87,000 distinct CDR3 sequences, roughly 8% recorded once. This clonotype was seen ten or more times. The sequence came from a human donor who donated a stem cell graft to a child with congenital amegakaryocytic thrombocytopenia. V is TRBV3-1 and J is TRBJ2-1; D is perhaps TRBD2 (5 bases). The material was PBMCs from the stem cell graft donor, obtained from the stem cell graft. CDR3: CASSPTRGSYNEQFF. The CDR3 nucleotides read TGTGCCAGCAGCCCCACCCGGGGTTCCTACAATGAGCAGTTCTTC.